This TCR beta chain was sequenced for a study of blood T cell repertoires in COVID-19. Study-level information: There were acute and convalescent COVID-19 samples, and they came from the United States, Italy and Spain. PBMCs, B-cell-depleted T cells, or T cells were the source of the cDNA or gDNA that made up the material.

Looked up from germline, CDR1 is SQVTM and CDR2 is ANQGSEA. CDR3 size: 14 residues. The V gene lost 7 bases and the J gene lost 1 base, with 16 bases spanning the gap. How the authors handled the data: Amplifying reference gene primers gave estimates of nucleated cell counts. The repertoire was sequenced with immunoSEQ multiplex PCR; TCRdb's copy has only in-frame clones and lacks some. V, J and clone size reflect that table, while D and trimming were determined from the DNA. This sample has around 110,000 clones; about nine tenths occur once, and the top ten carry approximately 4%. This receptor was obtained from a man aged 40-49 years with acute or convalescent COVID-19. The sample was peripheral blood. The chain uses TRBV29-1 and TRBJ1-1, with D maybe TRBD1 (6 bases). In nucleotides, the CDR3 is TGCAGCGCCCGGGACACCGCTAAGAACACTGAAGCTTTCTTT. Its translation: CSARDTAKNTEAFF.